The next 13 T cell receptor beta chains were all read from a single sample in a study of blood T cell repertoires in COVID-19 (dated by TCRdb to about 2020). Libraries were prepared through the immunoSEQ multiplex PCR assay. TCRdb stores this immuneACCESS table with in-frame sequences only. Part of the clones is absent; in the studies checked, under half of the shortfall reflects unresolved V genes, and no reason is known for the rest. The sample profile shows 200,000 to 250,000 clones; around nine tenths of them were found once. Around 2.9% of the sample rests with the top ten. The sequenced sample consisted of peripheral blood. Receptors were obtained from a woman in her fifties or sixties with acute or convalescent COVID-19.

The rearrangement links TRBV5-1 to TRBJ1-1, with 7 bases matching TRBD1. The V segment lost 0 bases and the J segment 5 bases; nucleotides outside the gene matches: 7. The CDR3 runs to 15 residues. Germline CDR1 is SGHRS and CDR2 is YFSETQ. The CDR3 is CASSLGQGIRTEAFF. The DNA for the CDR3 is TGCGCCAGCAGCTTGGGACAGGGAATTAGGACTGAAGCTTTCTTT.

This sequence joins TRBV19 and TRBJ1-2; D remains ambiguous. Trimming cost V 3 bases and J 3 bases, with 17 bases left between them. This CDR3 has 16 amino acids. Per germline, CDR1 LNHDA and CDR2 SQIVND (reference sequence). CDR3 DNA: TGTGCCAGTAGTATCCCGTCCGTTGTCTCGGACTATGGCTACACCTTC. Translated, it gives CASSIPSVVSDYGYTF.

This chain joins TRBV4-3 and TRBJ1-2; 7 positions agree with TRBD1. The CDR3 is made up of 15 amino acids. Germline lookup yields CDR1 LGHNA and CDR2 YSLEER. V lost 1 base and J lost 7; bases outside the gene matches: 9. The CDR3 nucleotides read TGCGCCAGCAGCCAAGTACAGGGGTTTCTTTCTGGCTACACCTTC. Translation: CASSQVQGFLSGYTF.

This sequence joins TRBV19 and TRBJ2-2; tentative D call: TRBD1 (6 bases). The CDR3 runs to 14 residues. Germline loops: CDR1 LNHDA, CDR2 SQIVND (reference sequence). V was clipped by 7 bases and J by 7 bases, with 16 bases between them. The DNA for the CDR3 is TGTGCCAGTACCGTACAGGGTTACGGCGGGGAGCTGTTTTTT. Protein product: CASTVQGYGGELFF.

The rearrangement joins TRBV5-6 to TRBJ1-2, with no clear D. This CDR3 comprises 11 residues. Germline CDR1 and CDR2: SGHDT and YYEEEE. Trimming took off 0 bases at V and 7 bases at J, with 4 bases between the two ends. The CDR3 spells CASSLASGYTF. Written as DNA, the CDR3 is TGTGCCAGCAGCTTGGCGTCTGGCTACACCTTC.

This clone was seen once. The genes are TRBV7-2 and TRBJ1-2, with TRBD1 identical over 8 bases. Germline values: CDR1 SGHTA, CDR2 FQGNSA. With 4 bases clipped from V and 2 bases from J, the junction kept 3 bases outside the gene matches. CDR3 length equals 14 residues. The CDR3 sequence is CASSWTGRNYGYTF. CDR3 nucleotide sequence: TGTGCCAGCAGCTGGACAGGGAGGAACTATGGCTACACCTTC.

CDR3 bases: TGTGCCAGTAGTCGACAGTCCCACCAAGAGACCCAGTACTTC. It is translated as CASSRQSHQETQYF. The chain has TRBV19 and TRBJ2-5, with D perhaps matching TRBD1 (5 bases). From germline, CDR1 is LNHDA and CDR2 SQIVND (reference sequence). This CDR3 spans 14 amino acids. Trimming left V 5 bases short and J 0 bases short, with 10 bases between.

The rearrangement joins TRBV15 to TRBJ1-5, with D uncertain. The germline CDR1 and CDR2 sequences are LNHNV and YYDKDF (reference sequence). The germline V and J ends were trimmed by 0 bases and 0 bases, with 15 bases remaining between them. The CDR3 contains 18 residues. The CDR3, as DNA: TGTGCCACCAGCAGAGATAGCGTAAGGGTGTATAGCAATCAGCCCCAGCATTTT. Its protein is CATSRDSVRVYSNQPQHF.

The V gene is TRBV5-1, the J gene TRBJ2-1; 16 bases agree with TRBD2. This CDR3 is 15 amino acids long. Germline V lookup: CDR1 SGHRS, CDR2 YFSETQ. Unmatched junction bases numbered 7, after V lost 4 bases and J lost 12 bases. CDR3 sequence reads: CASSIGTSGGARQFF. The CDR3 DNA is TGCGCCAGCAGCATCGGGACTAGCGGGGGGGCGAGGCAGTTCTTC.

V gene TRBV7-2 combines with J gene TRBJ2-6, with D unresolved. Germline-derived CDR1 and CDR2 are SGHTA and FQGNSA. This CDR3 spans 15 amino acids. V lost 1 base, J lost 2 bases, and 6 bases lay in between. CDR3 DNA: TGTGCCAGCAGCTTAGTCTCCCCTGGGGCCAACGTCCTGACTTTC. It translates to CASSLVSPGANVLTF.

V gene TRBV6-5 combines with J gene TRBJ1-2; 7 bases align to TRBD1. This CDR3 spans 13 amino acids. The junction had 8 bases not matched to a gene; V was cut back by 6 bases and J by 7 bases. Germline CDR1 and CDR2: MNHEY and SVGAGI. The CDR3 is CASSGQDRPGYTF. CDR3 nucleotides: TGTGCCAGCAGCGGACAGGACCGACCTGGCTACACCTTC.

This chain joins TRBV7-9 and TRBJ1-6; D unresolved. V was shortened by 1 base and J by 7 bases, with 8 bases between the two germline ends. The CDR3 is 14 residues long. Germline V gene sequence: CDR1 SEHNR, CDR2 FQNEAQ (reference sequence). CDR3 loop: CASSLVQWNSPLHF. As DNA, the CDR3 is TGTGCCAGCAGCTTAGTACAATGGAATTCACCCCTCCACTTT. Together with reference TRBV7-9 and TRBJ1-6, the CDR3 gives the full variable domain: DTGVSQNPRHKITKRGQNVTFRCDPISEHNRLYWYRQTLGQGPEFLTYFQNEAQLEKSRLLSDRFSAERPKGSFSTLEIQRTEQGDSAMYLCASSLVQWNSPLHFGNGTRLTVT.

This chain uses TRBV10-2 with TRBJ1-1; unclear D gene. This CDR3 is built from 12 residues. Germline values: CDR1 WSHSY, CDR2 SAAADI. The germline V and J ends were trimmed by 6 bases and 4 bases, with 9 bases remaining between them. CDR3 amino acids: CASSPPFTEAFF. Here the CDR3 DNA reads TGCGCCAGCAGCCCCCCTTTCACTGAAGCTTTCTTT.